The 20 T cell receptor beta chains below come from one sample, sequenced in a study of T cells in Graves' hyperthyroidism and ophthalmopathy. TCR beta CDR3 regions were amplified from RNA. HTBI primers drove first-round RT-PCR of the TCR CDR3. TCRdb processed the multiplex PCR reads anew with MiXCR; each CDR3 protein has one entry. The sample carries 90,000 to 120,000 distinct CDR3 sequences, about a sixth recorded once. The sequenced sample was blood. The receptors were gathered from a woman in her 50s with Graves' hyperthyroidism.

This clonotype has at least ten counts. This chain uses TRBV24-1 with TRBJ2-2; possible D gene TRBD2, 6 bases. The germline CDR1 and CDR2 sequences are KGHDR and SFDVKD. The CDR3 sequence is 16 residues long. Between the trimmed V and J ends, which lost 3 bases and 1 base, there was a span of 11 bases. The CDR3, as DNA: TGTGCCACCAGTGATCGGAGGGGAGGGAACACCGGGGAGCTGTTTTTT. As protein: CATSDRRGGNTGELFF.

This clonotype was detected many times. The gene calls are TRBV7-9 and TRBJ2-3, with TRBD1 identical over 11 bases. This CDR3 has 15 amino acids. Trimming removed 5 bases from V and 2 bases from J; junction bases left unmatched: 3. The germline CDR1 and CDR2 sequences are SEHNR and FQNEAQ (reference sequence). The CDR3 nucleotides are TGTGCCAGCAGCAACGGACAGGGGGCCACAGATACGCAGTATTTT. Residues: CASSNGQGATDTQYF.

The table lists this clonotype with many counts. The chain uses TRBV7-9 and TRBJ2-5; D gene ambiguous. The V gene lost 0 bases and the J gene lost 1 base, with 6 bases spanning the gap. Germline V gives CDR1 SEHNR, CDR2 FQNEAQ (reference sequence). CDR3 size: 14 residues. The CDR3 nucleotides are TGTGCCAGCAGCTTAGCAGGGATCCAAGAGACCCAGTACTTC. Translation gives CASSLAGIQETQYF.

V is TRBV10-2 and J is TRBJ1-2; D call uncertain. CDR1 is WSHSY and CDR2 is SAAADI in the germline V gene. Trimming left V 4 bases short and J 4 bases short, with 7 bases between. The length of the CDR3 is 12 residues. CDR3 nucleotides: TGCGCCAGCAGTGCGGGGATCTATGGCTACACCTTC. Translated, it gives CASSAGIYGYTF.

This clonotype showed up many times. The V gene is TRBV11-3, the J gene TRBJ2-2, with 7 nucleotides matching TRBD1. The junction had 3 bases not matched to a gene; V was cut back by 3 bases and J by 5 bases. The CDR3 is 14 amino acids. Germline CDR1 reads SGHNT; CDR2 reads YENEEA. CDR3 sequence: CASSFDRVTGELFF. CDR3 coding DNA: TGTGCCAGCAGCTTCGACAGGGTGACCGGGGAGCTGTTTTTT.

The CDR3 DNA follows: TGTGCCAGCAGTTTGTTGACAGGGGGAGGGGGGTCTAAAGGATCTGGAAACACCATATATTTT. This gives the protein CASSLLTGGGGSKGSGNTIYF. The genes are TRBV28 and TRBJ1-3; 9 bases line up with TRBD1. Germline lookup yields CDR1 MDHEN and CDR2 SYDVKM. The junction had 19 bases not matched to a gene; V was cut back by 3 bases and J by 1 base. This CDR3 contains 21 residues. The whole variable domain, filled in from reference TRBV28 and TRBJ1-3, reads DVKVTQSSRYLVKRTGEKVFLECVQDMDHENMFWYRQDPGLGLRLIYFSYDVKMKEKGDIPEGYSVSREKKERFSLILESASTNQTSMYLCASSLLTGGGGSKGSGNTIYFGEGSWLTVV.

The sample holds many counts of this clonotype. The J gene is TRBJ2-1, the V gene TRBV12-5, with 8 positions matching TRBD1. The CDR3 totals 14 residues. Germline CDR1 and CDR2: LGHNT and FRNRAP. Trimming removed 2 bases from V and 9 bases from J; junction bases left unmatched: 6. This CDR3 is CASGLSDRGGEQFF. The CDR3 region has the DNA TGTGCTAGTGGTTTGAGTGACAGGGGCGGTGAGCAGTTCTTC.

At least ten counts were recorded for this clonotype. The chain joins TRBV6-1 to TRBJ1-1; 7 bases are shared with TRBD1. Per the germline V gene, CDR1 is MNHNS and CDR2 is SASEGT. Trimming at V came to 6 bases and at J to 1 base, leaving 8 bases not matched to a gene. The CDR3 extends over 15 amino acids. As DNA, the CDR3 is TGTGCCAGCAGGATACTATACAGGGGGAACACTGAAGCTTTCTTT. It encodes CASRILYRGNTEAFF.

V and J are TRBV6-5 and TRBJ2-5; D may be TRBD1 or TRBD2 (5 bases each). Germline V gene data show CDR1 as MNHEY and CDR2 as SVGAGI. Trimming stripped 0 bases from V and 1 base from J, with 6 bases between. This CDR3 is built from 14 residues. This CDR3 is CASSYSGTQETQYF. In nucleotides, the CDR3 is TGTGCCAGCAGTTACTCGGGGACCCAAGAGACCCAGTACTTC.

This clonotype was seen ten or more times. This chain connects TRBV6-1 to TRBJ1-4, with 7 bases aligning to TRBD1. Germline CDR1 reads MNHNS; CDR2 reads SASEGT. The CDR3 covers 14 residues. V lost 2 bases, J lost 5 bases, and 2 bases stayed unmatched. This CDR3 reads CASSEHRGNEKLFF. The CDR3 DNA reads TGTGCCAGCAGTGAACACAGGGGCAATGAAAAACTGTTTTTT.

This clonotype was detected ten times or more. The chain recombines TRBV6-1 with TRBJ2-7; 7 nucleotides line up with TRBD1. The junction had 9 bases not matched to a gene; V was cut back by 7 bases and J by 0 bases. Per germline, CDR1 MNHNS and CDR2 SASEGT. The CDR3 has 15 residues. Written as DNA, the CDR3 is TGTGCCAGCACCAAGGGTGGGACAGACTCCTACGAGCAGTACGTC. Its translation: CASTKGGTDSYEQYV.

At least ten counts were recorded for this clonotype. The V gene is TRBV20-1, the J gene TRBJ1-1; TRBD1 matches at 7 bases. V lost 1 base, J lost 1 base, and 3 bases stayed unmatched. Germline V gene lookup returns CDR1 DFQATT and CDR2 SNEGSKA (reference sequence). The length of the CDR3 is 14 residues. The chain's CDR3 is CSARADRTNTEAFF. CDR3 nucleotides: TGCAGTGCTAGAGCGGACAGGACGAACACTGAAGCTTTCTTT.

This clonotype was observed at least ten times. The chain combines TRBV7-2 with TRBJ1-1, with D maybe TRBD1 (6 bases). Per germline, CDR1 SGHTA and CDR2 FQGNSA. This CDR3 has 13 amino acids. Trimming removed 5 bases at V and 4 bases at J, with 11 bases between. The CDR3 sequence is CASSHGQTTEAFF. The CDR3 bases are TGTGCCAGCAGCCACGGACAGACCACTGAAGCTTTCTTT.

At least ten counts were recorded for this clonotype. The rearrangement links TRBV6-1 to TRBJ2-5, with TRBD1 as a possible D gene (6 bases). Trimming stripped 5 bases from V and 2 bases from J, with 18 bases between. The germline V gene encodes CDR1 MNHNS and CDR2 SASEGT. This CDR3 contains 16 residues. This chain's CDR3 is CASSRQIGTTQETQYF. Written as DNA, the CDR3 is TGTGCCAGCAGTCGACAGATCGGGACAACTCAAGAGACCCAGTACTTC.

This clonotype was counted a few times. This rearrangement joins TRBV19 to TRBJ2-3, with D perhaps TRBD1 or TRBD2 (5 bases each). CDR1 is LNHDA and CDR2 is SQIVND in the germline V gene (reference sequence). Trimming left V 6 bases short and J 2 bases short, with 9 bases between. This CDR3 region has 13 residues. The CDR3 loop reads CASSGAITDTQYF. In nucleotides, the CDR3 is TGTGCCAGTAGCGGGGCCATCACAGATACGCAGTATTTT.

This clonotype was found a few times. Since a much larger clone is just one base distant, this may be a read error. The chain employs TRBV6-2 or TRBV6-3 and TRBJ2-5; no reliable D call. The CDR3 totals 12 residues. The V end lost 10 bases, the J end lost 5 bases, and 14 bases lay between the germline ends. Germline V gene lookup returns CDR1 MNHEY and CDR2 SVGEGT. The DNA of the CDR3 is TGTGCCATCACCCCCCGGCGGGAGACCCAGTACTTC. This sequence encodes CAITPRRETQYF.

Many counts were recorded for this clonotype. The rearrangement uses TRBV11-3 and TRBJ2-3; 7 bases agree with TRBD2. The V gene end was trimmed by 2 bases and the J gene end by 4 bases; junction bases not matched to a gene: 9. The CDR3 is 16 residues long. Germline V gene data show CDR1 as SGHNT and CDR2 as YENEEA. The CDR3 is CASSLRRGRGPDTQYF. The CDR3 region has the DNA TGTGCCAGCAGCTTACGACGAGGGAGGGGACCAGATACGCAGTATTTT. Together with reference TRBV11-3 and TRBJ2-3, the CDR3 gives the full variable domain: EAGVVQSPRYKIIEKKQPVAFWCNPISGHNTLYWYLQNLGQGPELLIRYENEEAVDDSQLPKDRFSAERLKGVDSTLKIQPAELGDSAVYLCASSLRRGRGPDTQYFGPGTRLTVL.

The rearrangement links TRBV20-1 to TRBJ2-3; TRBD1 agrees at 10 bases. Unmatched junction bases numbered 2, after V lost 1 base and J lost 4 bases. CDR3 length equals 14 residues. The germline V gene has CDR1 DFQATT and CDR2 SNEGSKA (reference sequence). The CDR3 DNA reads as TGCAGTGCTAGAGCCGGGACAGGGGCAGATACGCAGTATTTT. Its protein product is CSARAGTGADTQYF.

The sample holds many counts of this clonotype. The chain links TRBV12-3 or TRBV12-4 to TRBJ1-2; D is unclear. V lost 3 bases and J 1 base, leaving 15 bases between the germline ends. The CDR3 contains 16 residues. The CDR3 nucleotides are TGTGCCAGCAGTTTTAAGAGTTTTGGCAGTAACTATGGCTACACCTTC. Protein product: CASSFKSFGSNYGYTF.

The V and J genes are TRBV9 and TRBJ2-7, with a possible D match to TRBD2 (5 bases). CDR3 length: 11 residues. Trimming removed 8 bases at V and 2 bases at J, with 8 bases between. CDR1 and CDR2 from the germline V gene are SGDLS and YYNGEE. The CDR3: CARRDPYEQYV. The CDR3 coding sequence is TGTGCCAGACGGGATCCCTACGAGCAGTACGTC.